One and the same sample provided the 4 T cell receptor beta chains below, sequenced in a study of shared clonotypes between healthy human individuals. Clones were sequenced by immunoSEQ multiplex PCR, and TCRdb holds only the in-frame ones, with some missing. The sample carries around 1,000,000 clones, roughly 77% recorded once. Sequencing was carried out using memory CD4+ T cells from PBMCs. Subset indicated: CD45RA-negative fraction. The receptors were sampled from a man between 18 and 29 years old in good health. Some clones in this sample may be carry-over from other donors' samples.

This chain links TRBV10-3 with TRBJ2-7; 11 nucleotides agree with TRBD1. CDR3 length: 14 residues. CDR1 ENHRY and CDR2 SYGVKD come from the germline V gene. J was trimmed by 3 bases and V by 8 bases; bases with no gene match: 6. This CDR3 reads CAIRTGQGVYEQYF. In DNA form, the CDR3 reads TGTGCCATCCGAACGGGACAGGGGGTCTACGAGCAGTACTTC.

Worth noting for this clone: This could be a read error, since a much larger clone is one nucleotide away. The rearrangement joins TRBV4-1 to TRBJ1-4, with unresolved D. Germline assignment: CDR1 MGHRA and CDR2 YSYEKL. V lost 1 base, J lost 7 bases, and 7 bases lay in between. The CDR3 has 13 amino acids. This chain's CDR3 is CASSQGPAEKLFF. In nucleotides, the CDR3 is TGCGCCAGCAGCCAAGGTCCGGCTGAAAAACTGTTTTTT.

The CDR3 here is CASSKGHSVETQYF. The CDR3 region has the DNA TGTGCCAGCAGTAAAGGACACTCGGTAGAGACCCAGTACTTC. J is TRBJ2-5 and V is TRBV6-1; a possible D gene is TRBD1 (5 bases). CDR1 is MNHNS, CDR2 SASEGT, per germline. V gave up 5 bases and J gave up 4 bases, with 14 bases separating them. CDR3 length: 14 amino acids.

The chain combines TRBV5-1 with TRBJ2-5, with D maybe TRBD1 (5 bases). V dropped 2 bases and J dropped 2 bases, with 13 bases sitting between them. Per the germline V gene, CDR1 is SGHRS and CDR2 is YFSETQ. The CDR3 spans 15 residues. The CDR3 nucleotides read TGCGCCAGCAGCTTTTGGGGCAGACCTCAAGAGACCCAGTACTTC. This encodes CASSFWGRPQETQYF.